The sequence of this TCR beta chain was determined in a study of CXCR3-negative and CXCR3-positive naive CD8 T cells. For this clonotype: Its cognate antigen is unknown.

The CDR3 has 15 amino acids. CDR1 and CDR2 (germline): LGHNA, YNFKEQ. The naive CD8+ gate required CD45RO-CCR7+CD27+CD95- phenotype. The method, 5' RACE with UMI labels, was used to prepare the TRB cDNA libraries. TCRdb reprocessed the 5' RACE reads, with one entry per CDR3 protein and no DNA. This sample's table reports roughly 100,000 distinct CDR3 sequences. Study-wide findings and caveats: Naive cells with CXCR3 showed TRB CDR3s that were more hydrophobic than those in CXCR3-negative naive cells. Memory CD8+ cells showed much lower diversity, while both naive subsets were comparably high. TRBV-TRBJ usage matched between naive CXCR3-negative and CXCR3-positive cells but not between memory cells.

V usage is TRBV4-2 and J usage is TRBJ1-2; TCRdb indicates TRBD1, and absent DNA this call remains unverified. This clonotype was sampled from a human donor in good health. Some clones in this sample may be carry-over from other donors' samples. Material for sequencing was naive CXCR3- CD8+ T cells from blood. The subset: CD45RO-CCR7+CD27+CD95- naive CD8+ T cells lacking CXCR3 (TNR3-). This chain's CDR3 is CASSQDYRGAYGYTF.